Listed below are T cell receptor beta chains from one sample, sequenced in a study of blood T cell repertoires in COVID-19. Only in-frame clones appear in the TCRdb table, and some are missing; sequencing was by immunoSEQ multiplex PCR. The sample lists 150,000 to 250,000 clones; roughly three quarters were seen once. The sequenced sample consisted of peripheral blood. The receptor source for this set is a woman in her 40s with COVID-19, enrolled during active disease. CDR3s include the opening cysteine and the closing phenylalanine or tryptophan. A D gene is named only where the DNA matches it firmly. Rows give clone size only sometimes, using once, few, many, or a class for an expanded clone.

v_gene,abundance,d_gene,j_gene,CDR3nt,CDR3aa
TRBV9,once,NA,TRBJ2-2,TGTGCCAGCAGCGTTCTCGGGACCGGGGAGCTGTTTTTT,CASSVLGTGELFF
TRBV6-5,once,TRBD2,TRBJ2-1,TGTGCCAGCAGGGCAACTAGCGGGGGTTACAATGAGCAGTTCTTC,CASRATSGGYNEQFF
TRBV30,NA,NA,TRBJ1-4,TGTGCCTGGAATAAACAGGCTAATGAAAAACTGTTTTTT,CAWNKQANEKLFF
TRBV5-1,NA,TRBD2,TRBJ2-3,TGCGCCAGCAGCTTGGCACTAGCGGGGGATACGCAGTATTTT,CASSLALAGDTQYF
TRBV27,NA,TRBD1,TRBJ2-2,TGTGCCAGCAGTTTAAGGGGGCTCGGGAACACCGGGGAGCTGTTTTTT,CASSLRGLGNTGELFF
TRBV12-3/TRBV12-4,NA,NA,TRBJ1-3,TGTGCCAGCATAGGTTGGGCCGGAAACACCATATATTTT,CASIGWAGNTIYF
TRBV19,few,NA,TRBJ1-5,TGTGCCAGTAGTATCGGGCAGGGTATAATCAGGCCCCAGCATTTT,CASSIGQGIIRPQHF
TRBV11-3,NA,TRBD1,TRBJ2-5,TGTGCCAGCAGCTCCGGGACAGGGGGGGAAGAGACCCAGTACTTC,CASSSGTGGEETQYF
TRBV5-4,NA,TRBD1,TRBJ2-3,TGTGCCAGCACCTTGAGGAACGGACAGGGAGCAGATACGCAGTATTTT,CASTLRNGQGADTQYF
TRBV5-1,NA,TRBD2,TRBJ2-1,TGCGCCAGCAGCTTGGAGCCAGCGGGGGGCAACGAGCAGTTCTTC,CASSLEPAGGNEQFF